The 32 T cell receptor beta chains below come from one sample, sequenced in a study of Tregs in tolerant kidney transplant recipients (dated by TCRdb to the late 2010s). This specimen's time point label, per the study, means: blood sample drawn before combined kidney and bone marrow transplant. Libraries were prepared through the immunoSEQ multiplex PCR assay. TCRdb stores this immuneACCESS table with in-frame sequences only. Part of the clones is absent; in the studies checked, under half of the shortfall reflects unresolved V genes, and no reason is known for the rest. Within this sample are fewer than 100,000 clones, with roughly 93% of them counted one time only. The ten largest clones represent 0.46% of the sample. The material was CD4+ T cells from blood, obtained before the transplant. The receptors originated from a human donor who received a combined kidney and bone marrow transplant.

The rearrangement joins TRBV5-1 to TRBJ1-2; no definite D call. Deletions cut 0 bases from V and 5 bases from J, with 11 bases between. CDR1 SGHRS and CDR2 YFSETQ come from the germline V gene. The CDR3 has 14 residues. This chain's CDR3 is CASSLEVAGYGYTF. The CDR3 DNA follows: TGCGCCAGCAGCTTGGAGGTAGCGGGATATGGCTACACCTTC.

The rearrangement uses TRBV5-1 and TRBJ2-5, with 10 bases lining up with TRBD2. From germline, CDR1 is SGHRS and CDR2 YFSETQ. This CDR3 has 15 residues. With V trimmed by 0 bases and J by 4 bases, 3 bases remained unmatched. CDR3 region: CASSLEVAGGETQYF. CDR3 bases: TGCGCCAGCAGCTTGGAAGTAGCGGGGGGAGAGACCCAGTACTTC.

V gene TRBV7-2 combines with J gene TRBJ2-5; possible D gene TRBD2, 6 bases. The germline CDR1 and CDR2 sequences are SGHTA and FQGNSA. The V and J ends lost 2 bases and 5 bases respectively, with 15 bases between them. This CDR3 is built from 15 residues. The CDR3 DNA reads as TGTGCCAGCAGCTTACTGGGAGGAGGAAGGGAGACCCAGTACTTC. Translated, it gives CASSLLGGGRETQYF. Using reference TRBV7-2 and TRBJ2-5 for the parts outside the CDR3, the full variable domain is GAGVSQSPSNKVTEKGKDVELRCDPISGHTALYWYRQSLGQGLEFLIYFQGNSAPDKSGLPSDRFSAERTGGSVSTLTIQRTQQEDSAVYLCASSLLGGGRETQYFGPGTRLLVL.

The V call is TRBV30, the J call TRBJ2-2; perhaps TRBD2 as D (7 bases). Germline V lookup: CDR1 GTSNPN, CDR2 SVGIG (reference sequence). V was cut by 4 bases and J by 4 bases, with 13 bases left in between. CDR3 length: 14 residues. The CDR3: CAWMGAGVTGELFF. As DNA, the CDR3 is TGTGCCTGGATGGGGGCGGGAGTCACCGGGGAGCTGTTTTTT.

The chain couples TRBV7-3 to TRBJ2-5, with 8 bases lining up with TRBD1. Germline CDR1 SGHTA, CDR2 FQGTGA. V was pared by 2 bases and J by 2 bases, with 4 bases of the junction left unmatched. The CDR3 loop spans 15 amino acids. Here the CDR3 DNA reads TGTGCCAGCAGCTTAGGGGGACAGGCTCAAGAGACCCAGTACTTC. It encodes CASSLGGQAQETQYF. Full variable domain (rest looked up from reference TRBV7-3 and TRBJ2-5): GAGVSQTPSNKVTEKGKYVELRCDPISGHTALYWYRQSLGQGPEFLIYFQGTGAADDSGLPNDRFFAVRPEGSVSTLKIQRTERGDSAVYLCASSLGGQAQETQYFGPGTRLLVL.

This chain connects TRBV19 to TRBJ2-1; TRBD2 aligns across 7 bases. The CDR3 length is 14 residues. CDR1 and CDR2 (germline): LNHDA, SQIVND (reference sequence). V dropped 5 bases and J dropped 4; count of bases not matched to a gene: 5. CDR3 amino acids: CASSSTSVYNEQFF. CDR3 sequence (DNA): TGTGCCAGTAGTTCTACTAGCGTGTACAATGAGCAGTTCTTC.

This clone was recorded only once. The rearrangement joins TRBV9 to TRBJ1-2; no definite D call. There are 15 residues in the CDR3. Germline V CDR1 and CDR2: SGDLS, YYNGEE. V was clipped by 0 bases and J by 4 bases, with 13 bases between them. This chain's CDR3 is CASSVGVFSGYGYTF. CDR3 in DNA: TGTGCCAGCAGCGTAGGCGTGTTTTCAGGCTATGGCTACACCTTC.

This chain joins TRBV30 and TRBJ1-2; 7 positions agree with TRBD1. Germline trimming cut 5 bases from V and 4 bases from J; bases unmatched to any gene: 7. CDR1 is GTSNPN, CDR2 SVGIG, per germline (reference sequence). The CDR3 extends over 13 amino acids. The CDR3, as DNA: TGTGCCTGGGCGAAGGGACAGATCTATGGCTACACCTTC. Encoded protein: CAWAKGQIYGYTF.

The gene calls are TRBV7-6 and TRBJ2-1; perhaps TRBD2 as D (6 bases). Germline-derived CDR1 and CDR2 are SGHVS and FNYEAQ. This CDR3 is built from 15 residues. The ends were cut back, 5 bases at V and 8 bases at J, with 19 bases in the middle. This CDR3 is CASSILSGLWDEQFF. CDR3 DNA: TGTGCCAGCAGCATACTTAGCGGTCTATGGGATGAGCAGTTCTTC.

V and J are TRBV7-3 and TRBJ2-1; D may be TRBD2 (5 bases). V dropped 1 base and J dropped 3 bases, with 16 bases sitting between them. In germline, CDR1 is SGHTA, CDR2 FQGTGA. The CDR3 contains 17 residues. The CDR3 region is CASSLIPSGSIYNEQFF. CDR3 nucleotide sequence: TGTGCCAGCAGCTTAATCCCTAGTGGGAGTATCTACAATGAGCAGTTCTTC. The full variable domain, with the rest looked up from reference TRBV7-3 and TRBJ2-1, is GAGVSQTPSNKVTEKGKYVELRCDPISGHTALYWYRQSLGQGPEFLIYFQGTGAADDSGLPNDRFFAVRPEGSVSTLKIQRTERGDSAVYLCASSLIPSGSIYNEQFFGPGTRLTVL.

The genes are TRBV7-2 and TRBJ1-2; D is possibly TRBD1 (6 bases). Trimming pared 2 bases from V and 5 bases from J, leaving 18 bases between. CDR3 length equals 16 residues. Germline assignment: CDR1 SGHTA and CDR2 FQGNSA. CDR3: CASSLSRTALGYGYTF. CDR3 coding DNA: TGTGCCAGCAGCTTATCCCGGACAGCCCTCGGATATGGCTACACCTTC.

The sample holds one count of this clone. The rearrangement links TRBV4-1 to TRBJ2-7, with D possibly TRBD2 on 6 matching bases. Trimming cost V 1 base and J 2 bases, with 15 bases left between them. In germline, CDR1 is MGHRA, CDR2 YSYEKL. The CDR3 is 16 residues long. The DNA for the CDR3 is TGCGCCAGCAGCCAAGTGGACCGTGGAGGGGCCTACGAGCAGTACTTC. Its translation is CASSQVDRGGAYEQYF.

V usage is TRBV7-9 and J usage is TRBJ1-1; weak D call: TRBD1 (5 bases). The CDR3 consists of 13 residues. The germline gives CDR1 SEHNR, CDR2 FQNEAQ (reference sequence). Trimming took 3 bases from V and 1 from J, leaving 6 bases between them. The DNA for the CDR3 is TGTGCCAGCAGCTTCGGGGGGAACACTGAAGCTTTCTTT. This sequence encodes CASSFGGNTEAFF.

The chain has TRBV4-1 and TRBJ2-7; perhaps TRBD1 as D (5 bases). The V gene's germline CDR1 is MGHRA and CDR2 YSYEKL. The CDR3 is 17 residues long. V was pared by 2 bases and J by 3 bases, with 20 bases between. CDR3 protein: CASSQSSGHDLRYEQYF. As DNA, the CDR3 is TGCGCCAGCAGCCAATCCTCCGGACACGATCTCCGCTACGAGCAGTACTTC.

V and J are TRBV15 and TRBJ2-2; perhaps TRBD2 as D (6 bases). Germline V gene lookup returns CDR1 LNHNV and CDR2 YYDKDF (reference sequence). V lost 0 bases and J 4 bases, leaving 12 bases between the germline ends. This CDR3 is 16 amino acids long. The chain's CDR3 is CATSRDWRERTGELFF. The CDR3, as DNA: TGTGCCACCAGCAGAGATTGGAGGGAGCGCACCGGGGAGCTGTTTTTT.

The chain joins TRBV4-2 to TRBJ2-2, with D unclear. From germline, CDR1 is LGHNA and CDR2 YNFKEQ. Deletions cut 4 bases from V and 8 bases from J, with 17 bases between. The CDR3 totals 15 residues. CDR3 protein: CASSPRGSPAGELFF. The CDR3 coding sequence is TGTGCCAGCAGCCCCCGCGGCAGCCCGGCTGGGGAGCTGTTTTTT.

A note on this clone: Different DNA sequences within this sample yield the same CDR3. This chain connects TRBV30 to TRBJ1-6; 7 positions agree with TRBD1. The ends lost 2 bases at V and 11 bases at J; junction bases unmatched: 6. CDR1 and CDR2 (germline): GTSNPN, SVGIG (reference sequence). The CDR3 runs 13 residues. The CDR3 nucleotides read TGTGCCTGGAGTCAGGGGGTATATCCACCCCTCCACTTT. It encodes CAWSQGVYPPLHF.

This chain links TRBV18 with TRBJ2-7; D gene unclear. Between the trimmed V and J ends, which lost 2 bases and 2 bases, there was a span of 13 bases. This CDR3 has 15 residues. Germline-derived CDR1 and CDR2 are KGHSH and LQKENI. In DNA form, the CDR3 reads TGTGCCAGCTCACCAATGCAACAGACCCCCTACGAGCAGTACTTC. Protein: CASSPMQQTPYEQYF.

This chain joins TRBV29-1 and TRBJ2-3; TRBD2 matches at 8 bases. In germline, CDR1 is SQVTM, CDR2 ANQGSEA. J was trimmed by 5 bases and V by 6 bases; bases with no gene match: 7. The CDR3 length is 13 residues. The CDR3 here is CSVGGGREDTQYF. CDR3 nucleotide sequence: TGCAGCGTCGGGGGGGGCCGTGAAGATACGCAGTATTTT.

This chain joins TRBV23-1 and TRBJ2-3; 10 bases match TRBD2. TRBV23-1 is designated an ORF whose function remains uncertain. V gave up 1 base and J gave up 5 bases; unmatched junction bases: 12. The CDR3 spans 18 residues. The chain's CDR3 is CASSQWRPPSGGGDTQYF. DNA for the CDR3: TGCGCCAGCAGTCAATGGAGGCCGCCAAGCGGGGGGGGAGATACGCAGTATTTT.

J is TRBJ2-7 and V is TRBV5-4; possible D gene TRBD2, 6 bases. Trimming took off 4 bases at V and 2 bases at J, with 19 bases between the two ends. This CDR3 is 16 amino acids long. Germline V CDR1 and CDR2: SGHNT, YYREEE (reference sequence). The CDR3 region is CASSPGAGLGPYEQYF. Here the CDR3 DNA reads TGTGCCAGCAGCCCCGGGGCGGGACTTGGCCCCTACGAGCAGTACTTC.

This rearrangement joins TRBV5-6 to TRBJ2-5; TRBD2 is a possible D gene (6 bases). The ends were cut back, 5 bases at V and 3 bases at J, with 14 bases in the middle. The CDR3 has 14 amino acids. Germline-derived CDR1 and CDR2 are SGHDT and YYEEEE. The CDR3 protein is CASSPVGGEETQYF. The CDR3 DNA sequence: TGTGCCAGCAGTCCAGTGGGGGGTGAAGAGACCCAGTACTTC.

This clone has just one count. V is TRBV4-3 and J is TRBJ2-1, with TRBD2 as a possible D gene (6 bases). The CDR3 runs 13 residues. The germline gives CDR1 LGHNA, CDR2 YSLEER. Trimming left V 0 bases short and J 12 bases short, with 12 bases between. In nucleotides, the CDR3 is TGCGCCAGCAGCCAAGATCTCGGGAGAGGGCAGTTCTTC. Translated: CASSQDLGRGQFF.

The CDR3 protein is CASSWTGTGGTDTQYF. CDR3 nucleotide sequence: TGTGCCAGCAGTTGGACCGGGACAGGGGGCACAGATACGCAGTATTTT. This rearrangement joins TRBV6-5 to TRBJ2-3; the match to TRBD1 covers 10 bases. The CDR3 is made up of 16 amino acids. CDR1 is MNHEY and CDR2 is SVGAGI in the germline V gene. V trimming: 4 bases; J trimming: 1 base; junction bases outside the gene matches: 5.

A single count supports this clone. Here the CDR3 DNA reads TGTGCCAGCAGCTTTCAGGGGCGTAGTGTGAACACTGAAGCTTTCTTT. Encoded protein: CASSFQGRSVNTEAFF. V gene TRBV5-5 combines with J gene TRBJ1-1; weak D call: TRBD1 (6 bases). Germline-derived CDR1 and CDR2 are SGHKS and YYEKEE (reference sequence). The CDR3 extends over 16 amino acids. Trimming left V 2 bases short and J 0 bases short, with 14 bases between. Full variable domain (remainder filled in from reference TRBV5-5 and TRBJ1-1): DAGVTQSPTHLIKTRGQQVTLRCSPISGHKSVSWYQQVLGQGPQFIFQYYEKEERGRGNFPDRFSARQFPNYSSELNVNALLLGDSALYLCASSFQGRSVNTEAFFGQGTRLTVV.

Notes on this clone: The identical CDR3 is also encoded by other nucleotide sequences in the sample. CDR3 in amino acids: CASSSSSYEQYF. The CDR3 DNA follows: TGTGCCAGCAGCTCCAGCTCCTACGAGCAGTACTTC. The genes are TRBV7-2 and TRBJ2-7; D unclear. The CDR3 has 12 residues. Germline V gives CDR1 SGHTA, CDR2 FQGNSA. V lost 4 bases and J 0 bases, leaving 4 bases between the germline ends.

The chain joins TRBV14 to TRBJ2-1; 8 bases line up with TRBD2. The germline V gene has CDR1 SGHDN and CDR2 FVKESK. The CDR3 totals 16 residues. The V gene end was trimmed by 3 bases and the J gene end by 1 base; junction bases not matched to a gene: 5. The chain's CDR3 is CASSQLAGRSYNEQFF. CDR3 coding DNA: TGTGCCAGCAGCCAGTTAGCGGGACGGTCCTACAATGAGCAGTTCTTC.

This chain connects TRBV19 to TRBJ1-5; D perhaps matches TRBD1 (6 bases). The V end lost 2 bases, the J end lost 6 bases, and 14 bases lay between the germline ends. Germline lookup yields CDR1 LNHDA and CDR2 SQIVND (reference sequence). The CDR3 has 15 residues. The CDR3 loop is CASSIRGNRVQPQHF. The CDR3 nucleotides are TGTGCCAGTAGTATAAGGGGGAACAGGGTTCAGCCCCAGCATTTT.

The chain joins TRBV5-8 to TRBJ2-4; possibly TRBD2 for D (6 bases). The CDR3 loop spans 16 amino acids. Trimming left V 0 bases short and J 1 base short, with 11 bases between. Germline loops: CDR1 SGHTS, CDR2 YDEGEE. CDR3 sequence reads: CASSLEEGKAKNIQYF. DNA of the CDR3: TGTGCCAGCAGCTTGGAGGAGGGTAAGGCCAAAAACATTCAGTACTTC.

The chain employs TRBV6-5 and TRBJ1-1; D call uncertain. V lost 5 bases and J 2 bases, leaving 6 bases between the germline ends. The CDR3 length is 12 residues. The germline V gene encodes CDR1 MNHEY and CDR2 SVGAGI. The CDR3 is CASSRTNTEAFF. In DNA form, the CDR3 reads TGTGCCAGCAGTCGTACTAACACTGAAGCTTTCTTT.

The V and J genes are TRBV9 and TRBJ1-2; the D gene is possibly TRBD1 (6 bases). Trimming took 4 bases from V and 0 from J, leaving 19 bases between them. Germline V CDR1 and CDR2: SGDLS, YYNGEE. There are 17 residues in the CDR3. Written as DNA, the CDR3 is TGTGCCAGCAGCCCCCGCGGGGGCGGCTTGACTAACTATGGCTACACCTTC. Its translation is CASSPRGGGLTNYGYTF.

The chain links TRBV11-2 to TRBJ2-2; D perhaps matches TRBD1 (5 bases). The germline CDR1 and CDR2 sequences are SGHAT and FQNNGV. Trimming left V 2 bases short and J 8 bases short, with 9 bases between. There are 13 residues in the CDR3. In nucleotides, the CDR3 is TGTGCCAGCAGCTTACAGGGTTTTGGGGAGCTGTTTTTT. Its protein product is CASSLQGFGELFF.